This paragraph reports one T cell receptor (beta chain). The PCR made use of 60 Vbeta and 13 Jbeta primers. The method was immunoSEQ multiplex PCR; TCRdb's version includes in-frame clones alone and lacks a portion of them. The sample includes over 150,000 clones, over 70% seen only once; the top ten take 3.1%. This specimen belongs to a study of cytomegalovirus exposure and HLA in healthy donors. This CDR3 is built from 14 residues. Germline V lookup: CDR1 MNHNS, CDR2 SASEGT. V was pared by 10 bases and J by 0 bases, with 7 bases of the junction left unmatched. Sequenced input: PBMCs. The source of this sequence is a woman aged 45-59 years in good health and CMV-seropositive. The V and J genes are TRBV6-1 and TRBJ1-2; 8 positions agree with TRBD1. The CDR3 sequence: CAIQDRASNYGYTF. The DNA for the CDR3 is TGTGCCATCCAGGACAGGGCGTCTAACTATGGCTACACCTTC.